This T cell receptor (beta chain) stems from a study of cytomegalovirus exposure and HLA in healthy donors. As for the study in general: The Caucasian-associated ancestry cluster held roughly 84% of a few hundred genotyped donors.

Regarding the study as a whole: A missense DCLRE1C variant was associated with V- and J-gene trimming of TCR beta chains in a later analysis, and an independent cohort replicated the association.

With respect to this clone: Its specificity is unknown.

The PCR contained 60 Vbeta and 13 Jbeta primers. The repertoire was sequenced with immunoSEQ multiplex PCR; TCRdb's copy has only in-frame clones and lacks some. The sample has roughly 98,000 clones; about 77% are singletons. The receptor was isolated from a middle-aged man in good health and CMV-seronegative. The sample was PBMCs.

The CDR3 DNA is TGTGCCAGCAGCTTAGTGCGGGACGGAGAGCAGTTCTTC. Encoded protein: CASSLVRDGEQFF. V and J are TRBV11-3 and TRBJ2-1; weak D call: TRBD2 (6 bases). The CDR3 consists of 13 residues. CDR1 is SGHNT and CDR2 is YENEEA in the germline V gene. V lost 1 base and J 10 bases, leaving 11 bases between the germline ends.